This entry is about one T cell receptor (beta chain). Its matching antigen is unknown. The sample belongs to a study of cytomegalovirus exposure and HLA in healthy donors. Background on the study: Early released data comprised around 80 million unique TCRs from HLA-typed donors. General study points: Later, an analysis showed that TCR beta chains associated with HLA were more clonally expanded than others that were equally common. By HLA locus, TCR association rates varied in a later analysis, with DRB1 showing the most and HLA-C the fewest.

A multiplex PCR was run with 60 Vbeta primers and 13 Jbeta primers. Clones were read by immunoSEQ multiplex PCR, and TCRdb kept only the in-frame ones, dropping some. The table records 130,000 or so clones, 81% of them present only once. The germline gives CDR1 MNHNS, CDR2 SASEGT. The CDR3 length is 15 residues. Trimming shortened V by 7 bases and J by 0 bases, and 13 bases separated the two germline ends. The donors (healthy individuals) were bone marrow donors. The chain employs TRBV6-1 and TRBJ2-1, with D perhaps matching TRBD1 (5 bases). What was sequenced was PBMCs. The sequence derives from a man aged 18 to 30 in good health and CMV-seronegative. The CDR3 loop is CASTIDRPSYNEQFF. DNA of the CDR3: TGTGCCAGCACTATCGACAGACCCTCCTACAATGAGCAGTTCTTC.